Given below is one T cell receptor beta chain in context. The antigen this receptor binds is unknown. The record has no base qualities; no much larger clone is one base away. This entry belongs to a study of T cells after somatic rescue of genetic block (dated by TCRdb to 2020 to 2022). For context, the study as a whole: The study assessed how robust, over the long term, a T-cell system was when the system had developed through somatic rescue of a genetic block in T-cell development.

The receptor library was made with the immunoSEQ multiplex PCR assay. In its TCRdb copy, this immuneACCESS table keeps in-frame sequences only and misses some clones. Where compared with another copy, unresolved V genes explain less than half of these, and the others have no known cause. This sample holds tens of thousands of clones; around 90% were observed only once. In total, the top ten clones hold around 3% of the sample. In the germline V gene, CDR1 corresponds to SNHLY and CDR2 to FYNNEI. Deletion took 3 bases off V and 4 bases off J, with a span of 9 bases between the germline ends. From the cysteine through the phenylalanine, the CDR3 covers 13 amino acids. Just CDR3 DNA is preserved here, 39 bases in frame from base 1.

This sequence was found in a middle-aged man. This receptor chain uses TRBV2 and TRBJ1-1; the D gene is perhaps TRBD1, from 6 matching bases. The sequenced sample consisted of peripheral blood mononuclear cells (PBMCs). The nucleotides read TGTGCCAGCAGTGACGACAGGACCACTGAAGCTTTCTTT. This codes for CASSDDRTTEAFF.